This T cell receptor beta chain was found in a study of blood T cell repertoires in COVID-19. Turning to the study itself: Italy, Spain and the United States were the sources of the convalescent and acute COVID-19 samples. PBMCs, B-cell-depleted T cells, or T cells were the source of the cDNA or gDNA that made up the material.

As processed by the authors: Reference gene primer amplification yielded estimated nucleated cell counts. Method: immunoSEQ multiplex PCR; TCRdb's copy keeps in-frame clones and lacks some. Clonal size and the V and J genes are those of that table, whereas D and trimming came from the DNA. The sample includes approximately 190,000 clones, roughly 84% of them seen just once. As regards this clone: The junction departs from the called germline gene at one end, perhaps through a read error.

Looked up from germline, CDR1 is WSHSY and CDR2 is SAAADI. CDR3 length: 11 residues. The source is a woman between 40 and 55 years old who had recovered from COVID-19. This sequence joins TRBV10-2 and TRBJ1-1, with D unresolved. The sequenced sample was peripheral blood. CDR3 in DNA: TGCGCCAGCAGTGAAAATCTCGGGGTGATTTTT. Protein product: CASSENLGVIF.